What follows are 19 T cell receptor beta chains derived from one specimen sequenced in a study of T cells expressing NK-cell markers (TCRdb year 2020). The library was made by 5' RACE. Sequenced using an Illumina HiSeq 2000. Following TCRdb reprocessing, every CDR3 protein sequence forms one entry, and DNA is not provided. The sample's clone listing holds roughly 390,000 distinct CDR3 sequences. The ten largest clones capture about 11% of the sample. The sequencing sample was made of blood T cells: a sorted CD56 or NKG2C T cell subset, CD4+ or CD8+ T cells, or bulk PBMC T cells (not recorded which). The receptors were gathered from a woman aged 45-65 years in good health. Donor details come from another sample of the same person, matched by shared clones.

This CDR3 is CASSQGGGRLGTGELFF. V gene TRBV3-1 combines with J gene TRBJ2-2; the TRBD2 assignment by TCRdb is unverifiable without DNA. Germline V gene sequence: CDR1 LGHDT, CDR2 YNNKEL (reference sequence). This CDR3 spans 17 amino acids. The complete variable domain, with remaining parts taken from reference TRBV3-1 and TRBJ2-2, reads DTAVSQTPKYLVTQMGNDKSIKCEQNLGHDTMYWYKQDSKKFLKIMFSYNNKELIINETVPNRFSPKSPDKAHLNLHINSLELGDSAVYFCASSQGGGRLGTGELFFGEGSRLTVL.

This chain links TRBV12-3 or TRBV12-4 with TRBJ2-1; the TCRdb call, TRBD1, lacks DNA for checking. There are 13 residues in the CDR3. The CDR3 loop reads CASNLRGLNEQFF.

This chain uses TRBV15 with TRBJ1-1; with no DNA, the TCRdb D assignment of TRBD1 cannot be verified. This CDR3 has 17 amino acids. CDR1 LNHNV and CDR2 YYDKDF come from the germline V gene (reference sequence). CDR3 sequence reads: CATSRGSQGPLNTEAFF.

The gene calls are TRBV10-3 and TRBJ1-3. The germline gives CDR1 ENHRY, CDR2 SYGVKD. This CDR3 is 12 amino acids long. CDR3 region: CAIGSSGNTIYF.

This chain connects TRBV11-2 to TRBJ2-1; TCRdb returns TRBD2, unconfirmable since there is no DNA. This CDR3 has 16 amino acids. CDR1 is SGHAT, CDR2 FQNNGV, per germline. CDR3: CASSLDPVSGRNEQFF.

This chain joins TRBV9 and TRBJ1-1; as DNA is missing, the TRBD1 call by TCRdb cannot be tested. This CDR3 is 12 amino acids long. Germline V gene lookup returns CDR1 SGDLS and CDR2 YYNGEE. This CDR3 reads CASSARGDEAFF.

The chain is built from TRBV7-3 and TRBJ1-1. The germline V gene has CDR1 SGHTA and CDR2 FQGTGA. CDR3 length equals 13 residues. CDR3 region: CASSRSANTEAFF. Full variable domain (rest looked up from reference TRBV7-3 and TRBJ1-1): GAGVSQTPSNKVTEKGKYVELRCDPISGHTALYWYRQSLGQGPEFLIYFQGTGAADDSGLPNDRFFAVRPEGSVSTLKIQRTERGDSAVYLCASSRSANTEAFFGQGTRLTVV.

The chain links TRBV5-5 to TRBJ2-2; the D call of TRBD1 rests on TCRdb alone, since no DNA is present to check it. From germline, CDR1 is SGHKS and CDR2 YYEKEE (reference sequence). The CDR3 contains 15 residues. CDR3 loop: CASSWTGISGGELFF.

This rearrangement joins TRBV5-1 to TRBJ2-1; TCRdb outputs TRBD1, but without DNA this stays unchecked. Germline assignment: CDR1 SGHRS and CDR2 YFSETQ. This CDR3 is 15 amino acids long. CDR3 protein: CASSDPGQGAFEQFF.

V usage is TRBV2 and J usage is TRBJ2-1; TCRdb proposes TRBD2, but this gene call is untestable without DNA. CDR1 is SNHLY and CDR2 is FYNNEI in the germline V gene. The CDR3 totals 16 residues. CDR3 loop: CASSGTSGKGLNEQFF.

CDR3 in amino acids: CATAVGGVGNIQYF. This chain connects TRBV19 to TRBJ2-4; TCRdb outputs TRBD1, but without DNA this stays unchecked. The CDR3 has 14 amino acids. From germline, CDR1 is LNHDA and CDR2 SQIVND (reference sequence).

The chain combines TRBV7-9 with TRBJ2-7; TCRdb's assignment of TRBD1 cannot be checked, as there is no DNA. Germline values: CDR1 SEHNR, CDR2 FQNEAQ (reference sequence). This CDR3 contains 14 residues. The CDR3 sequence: CASSGDRAGLEQYF.

CDR3 residues: CASSWLVGDADTQYF. The rearrangement uses TRBV27 and TRBJ2-3; the D call from TCRdb, TRBD2, cannot be confirmed without DNA. CDR3 length: 15 residues. Germline CDR1 and CDR2: MNHEY and SMNVEV (reference sequence).

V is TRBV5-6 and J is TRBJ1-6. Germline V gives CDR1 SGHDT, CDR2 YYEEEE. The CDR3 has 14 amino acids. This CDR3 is CASSLFWEVSPLHF.

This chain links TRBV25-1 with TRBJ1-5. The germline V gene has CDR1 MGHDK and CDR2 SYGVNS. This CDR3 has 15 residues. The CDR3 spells CASSGRGGLNQPQHF. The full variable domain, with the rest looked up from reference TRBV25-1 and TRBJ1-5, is EADIYQTPRYLVIGTGKKITLECSQTMGHDKMYWYQQDPGMELHLIHYSYGVNSTEKGDLSSESTVSRIRTEHFPLTLESARPSHTSQYLCASSGRGGLNQPQHFGDGTRLSIL.

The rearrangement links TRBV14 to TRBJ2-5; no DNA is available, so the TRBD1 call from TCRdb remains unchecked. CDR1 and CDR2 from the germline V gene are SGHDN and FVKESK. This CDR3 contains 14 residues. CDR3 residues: CASSRRGGLETQYF. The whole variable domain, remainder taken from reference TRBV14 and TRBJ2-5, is EAGVTQFPSHSVIEKGQTVTLRCDPISGHDNLYWYRRVMGKEIKFLLHFVKESKQDESGMPNNRFLAERTGGTYSTLKVQPAELEDSGVYFCASSRRGGLETQYFGPGTRLLVL.

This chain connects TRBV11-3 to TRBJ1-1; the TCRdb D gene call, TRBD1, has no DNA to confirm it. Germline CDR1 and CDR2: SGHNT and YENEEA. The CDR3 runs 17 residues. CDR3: CASSPRDRGLGNTEAFF.

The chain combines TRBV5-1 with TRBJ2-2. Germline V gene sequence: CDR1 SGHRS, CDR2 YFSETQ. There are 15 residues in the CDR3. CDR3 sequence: CASSLGRANTGELFF.

This CDR3 is CATRQTHHGFQETQYF. The rearrangement links TRBV11-2 to TRBJ2-5; TCRdb proposes TRBD1, but this gene call is untestable without DNA. The CDR3 contains 16 residues. Germline lookup yields CDR1 SGHAT and CDR2 FQNNGV.